This entry features one TCR beta chain sequence. Its target is not known. The PCR contained 60 Vbeta and 13 Jbeta primers. TCRdb's copy holds only in-frame clones and misses some; the assay was immunoSEQ multiplex PCR. The sample lists about 110,000 clones, around 70% occurring once. The source of the sample is a study of cytomegalovirus exposure and HLA in healthy donors. Donors were nominally healthy when sampled, though unrecorded immune exposures were likely. Overall study results and limits: An analysis done earlier found most TCR beta V segments productive about 87% or about 30% of the time. Common viral pathogens (according to a later analysis) appeared linked to several of the most significant clusters.

This clonotype was sampled from a woman in her 70s in good health and CMV-seropositive. Sequenced: PBMCs.

Here the CDR3 reads CAMGQSNSPLHF. CDR3 nucleotide sequence: TGTGCCATGGGACAGAGTAATTCACCCCTCCACTTT. This sequence joins TRBV10-3 and TRBJ1-6; TRBD1 matches at 7 bases. The CDR3 contains 12 residues. In germline, CDR1 is ENHRY, CDR2 SYGVKD. V was pared by 9 bases and J by 6 bases, with 2 bases of the junction left unmatched.